This section outlines one TCR beta chain sequence together with its context. This clone appeared once. The target of this receptor is not known. Per-base quality was not reported, and no clone a single base away is much larger than it. The immunoSEQ Assay, a bias-controlled multiplex PCR, was used to amplify TCRbeta CDR3 regions from genomic DNA. The source study handled its data this way. Within the assay, amplification of reference gene primers was used to estimate how many nucleated cells each sample contained. To quantify the absolute abundance of each unique TCRbeta CDR3 rearrangement, sequence reads were collapsed and filtered. For each sample, productive Simpson clonality was calculated by taking the square root of Simpson's diversity index across productive rearrangements. Not all clones reach the TCRdb copy of this immuneACCESS table, which keeps in-frame sequences only. Checked studies attribute under half of the gap to unresolved V genes and leave the rest unexplained. The V and J calls and clone size come from that table; D and trimming were worked out from the DNA. This sample gives about 180,000 clones in total; approximately 85% of them show up just once. The ten largest clones capture 6.5% to 7.5% of the sample.

In Seattle, one collaborating source enrolled patients while the infection was active and tracked those patients longitudinally over the course of disease. Collaborating institutions collected whole blood in K2EDTA tubes following their own protocols. For TCRbeta analysis, collaborators shipped samples in one of three forms: frozen whole blood, isolated PBMCs, or DNA extracted from either of those sample types. The data derive from a study of blood T cell repertoires in COVID-19 (dated by TCRdb to the early 2020s). For the study in its entirety: The collaborator samples originated in the United States, Italy and Spain and spanned the acute and convalescent phases of COVID-19. The prospective study material was composed of cDNA or gDNA derived from T cells, B-cell-depleted T cells, or PBMCs. Subjects who had been exposed to COVID-19, were actively infected with it, or had recovered from it provided the deeply sampled blood TCRbeta repertoires that made up the dataset. The repertoires were made available in a free public database intended to serve as a resource for research on the immune response to SARS-CoV-2. Samples came from the ongoing ImmuneRACE study (first 160 participants) plus 1,254 subjects from 6 global collaborators. Sample metadata almost always included a de-identified subject ID, COVID-19 status, age in years and sex. HLA class I and class II types, where available, came from metadata supplied by the sample provider rather than from assay-based typing. What the authors observed across the whole study: How much clinical and demographic metadata was included differed by source and by participant, and the metadata was provided uncurated.

The CDR3 contains 19 residues, cysteine and phenylalanine counted. Only CDR3 DNA remains: 57 bases, in frame from the first base. The germline V gene encodes CDR1 SGHTA and CDR2 FQGTGA. Trimming removed 2 bases from V and 0 bases from J, leaving 23 bases between the germline ends. The rearranged chain carries TRBV7-3 and TRBJ2-7; the D region possibly corresponds to TRBD2 (7 bases align). The receptor's source is a man older than 75 with COVID-19, enrolled during active disease. Sequenced: peripheral blood. The sequence in DNA is TGTGCCAGCAGCTTATCCCCTCTAAAGTCGGGGGGCCTCTCCTACGAGCAGTACTTC. Its amino acids are CASSLSPLKSGGLSYEQYF. The variable domain in full, with residues beyond the CDR3 obtained from the reference TRBV7-3 and TRBJ2-7 genes, is GAGVSQTPSNKVTEKGKYVELRCDPISGHTALYWYRQSLGQGPEFLIYFQGTGAADDSGLPNDRFFAVRPEGSVSTLKIQRTERGDSAVYLCASSLSPLKSGGLSYEQYFGPGTRLTVT.